Listed below are T cell receptor beta chains from one sample, sequenced in a study of blood T cells in healthy people across ages. TCRdb redid the calling of the 5' RACE reads with MiXCR, one entry per CDR3 protein. The sample has about 620,000 distinct CDR3 sequences; roughly half are singletons. Sequencing was performed on blood. These receptors were collected from an elderly woman in good health. Each CDR3 is given with its conserved first and last residue. Fields, in order: D gene, clone size, V gene, J gene, CDR3 DNA, CDR3 protein. D genes are given only for firm matches. Expanded clones are given a class, and other clones once, few, many or no size at all.

d_gene: -; abundance: many; v_gene: TRBV6-5; j_gene: TRBJ2-3; CDR3nt: TGTGCCAGCAGTAACACAGATACGCAGTATTTT; CDR3aa: CASSNTDTQYF
d_gene: TRBD2; abundance: -; v_gene: TRBV10-3; j_gene: TRBJ2-1; CDR3nt: TGTGCCATCAGTGAGAGGAGCGGGAGGGCCGACAATGAGCAGTTCTTC; CDR3aa: CAISERSGRADNEQFF
d_gene: -; abundance: -; v_gene: TRBV4-3; j_gene: TRBJ2-3; CDR3nt: TGCGCCAGCAGCCAAGATTCAGGGGCAACAGATACGCAGTATTTT; CDR3aa: CASSQDSGATDTQYF
d_gene: -; abundance: once; v_gene: TRBV24-1; j_gene: TRBJ2-3; CDR3nt: TGTGCCACCAGTGATTTTGGGGACACTAGCACAGATACGCAGTATTTT; CDR3aa: CATSDFGDTSTDTQYF
d_gene: -; abundance: once; v_gene: TRBV4-1; j_gene: TRBJ1-5; CDR3nt: TGCGCCAGCAGCCAAGATGAAGGATGGAATCAGCCCCAGCATTTT; CDR3aa: CASSQDEGWNQPQHF
d_gene: TRBD1; abundance: -; v_gene: TRBV5-1; j_gene: TRBJ2-7; CDR3nt: TGCGCCAGCAGCCCTACCCAGGGGGCTTACGAGCAGTACTTC; CDR3aa: CASSPTQGAYEQYF
d_gene: -; abundance: -; v_gene: TRBV6-1; j_gene: TRBJ1-2; CDR3nt: TGTGCCACTTCGTATGGCTACACCTTC; CDR3aa: CATSYGYTF
d_gene: -; abundance: few; v_gene: TRBV5-1; j_gene: TRBJ2-5; CDR3nt: TGCGCCAGCAGCGTAGCAGGGGTTGGGGGCCAAGAGACCCAGTACTTC; CDR3aa: CASSVAGVGGQETQYF
d_gene: -; abundance: -; v_gene: TRBV5-1; j_gene: TRBJ2-5; CDR3nt: TGCGCCAGCAGCTCAGCGTTTCAAGAGACCCAGTACTTC; CDR3aa: CASSSAFQETQYF
d_gene: TRBD1; abundance: -; v_gene: TRBV6-6; j_gene: TRBJ2-1; CDR3nt: TGTGCCAGCAGGACAGGGTCAGACAATGAGCAGTTCTTC; CDR3aa: CASRTGSDNEQFF
d_gene: -; abundance: many; v_gene: TRBV7-9; j_gene: TRBJ2-5; CDR3nt: TGTGCCAGCAGCTTAGCGCCAGGGTGGGAGCAGTACTTC; CDR3aa: CASSLAPGWEQYF
d_gene: -; abundance: many; v_gene: TRBV29-1; j_gene: TRBJ2-7; CDR3nt: TGCAGCGTTGAAACGGCCAGACTTTACTCCTACGAGCAGTACTTC; CDR3aa: CSVETARLYSYEQYF
d_gene: TRBD2; abundance: -; v_gene: TRBV15; j_gene: TRBJ2-5; CDR3nt: TGTGCCACCAGGAGACTAGCGGGTCAAGAGACCCAGTACTTC; CDR3aa: CATRRLAGQETQYF
d_gene: -; abundance: -; v_gene: TRBV2; j_gene: TRBJ2-1; CDR3nt: TGTGCCAGCGATCCCCAGGGGCGGGAGTCAAAGAATGAGCAGTTCTTC; CDR3aa: CASDPQGRESKNEQFF
d_gene: TRBD1; abundance: -; v_gene: TRBV28; j_gene: TRBJ2-3; CDR3nt: TGTGCCACCAGACAAGCCGGGACAGGGTTCCCAGATACGCAGTATTTT; CDR3aa: CATRQAGTGFPDTQYF
d_gene: TRBD2; abundance: -; v_gene: TRBV5-1; j_gene: TRBJ2-1; CDR3nt: TGCGCCAGCAGCGCCGCGGCGGGGGGTTCGCGGTTCTTC; CDR3aa: CASSAAAGGSRFF
d_gene: -; abundance: -; v_gene: TRBV7-9; j_gene: TRBJ1-1; CDR3nt: TGTGCCAGCAGCTATGTTGGGGGCCTCATGAACACTGAAGCTTTCTTT; CDR3aa: CASSYVGGLMNTEAFF
d_gene: -; abundance: -; v_gene: TRBV12-3/TRBV12-4; j_gene: TRBJ2-5; CDR3nt: TGTGCCAGCAGTAAACTAGACCAAGAGACCCAGTACTTC; CDR3aa: CASSKLDQETQYF